This is a list of T cell receptor beta chains from one sample in a study of beta chain features in type 1 diabetes. Assay used: immunoSEQ multiplex PCR; TCRdb lists only in-frame clones, some missing. This sample carries 430,000 or so clones, about an eighth of them seen once, and the ten largest clones take over 0.035%. The sequenced sample was naive CD4+ T cells from blood. The receptors were gathered from a woman in her late teens or twenties in good health. CDR3s include the opening cysteine and the closing phenylalanine or tryptophan.

V gene	J gene	CDR3 protein
TRBV7-3	TRBJ2-1	CASSSSRTRNEANNQFF
TRBV28	TRBJ2-4	CASSLSLAGVTNIQYF
TRBV29-1	TRBJ2-1	CSARRNNEQFF
TRBV9	TRBJ2-6	CASSAKSGTSGANVLTF
TRBV19	TRBJ2-6	CASSILLGFVPTGANVLTF
TRBV29-1	TRBJ2-2	CSVLGVSGQLFF
TRBV6-5	TRBJ1-2	CASSYDRGLNYGYTF
TRBV9	TRBJ2-3	CASSESTDTQYF
TRBV11-2	TRBJ2-3	CASSPGTGSLTDTQYF
TRBV7-9	TRBJ1-2	CASSLAGGDGYTF
TRBV4-3	TRBJ1-4	CASSQDERGRQGNEKLFF
TRBV29-1	TRBJ1-5	CSAALGASNQPQHF
TRBV9	TRBJ2-3	CASSVAGARTDTQYF
TRBV18	TRBJ2-5	CASSPREETQYF
TRBV29-1	TRBJ2-1	CSVPSGGFRAGDNEQFF
TRBV15	TRBJ1-6	CATSRDSDRSGSPLHF
TRBV30	TRBJ1-2	CAWSPSNYGYTF
TRBV6-6	TRBJ2-2	CASRATDYLTGELFF
TRBV4-1	TRBJ1-2	CASSLRRDRFYNGYTF
TRBV19	TRBJ2-1	CASSTPGLAGDNEQFF
TRBV18	TRBJ2-7	CASSPGLSYEQYF
TRBV6-6	TRBJ2-3	CASRNSGSTDTQYF
TRBV9	TRBJ2-1	CASSGFRSGEQFF
TRBV7-2	TRBJ1-1	CASRGTGNTEAFF
TRBV4-3	TRBJ2-6	CASSQEGVGVRSGANVLTF
TRBV5-6	TRBJ2-5	CASSLFRETQYF
TRBV25-1	TRBJ2-5	CASSGNWQQETQYF
TRBV6-5	TRBJ1-1	CASRTTALNTEAFF
TRBV9	TRBJ1-6	CASSVALNSPLHF
TRBV27	TRBJ2-3	CASSFWDRRTDTQYF
TRBV7-9	TRBJ1-5	CATGGQPQHF
TRBV18	TRBJ2-7	CASSRETGDFYEQYF
TRBV7-9	TRBJ1-1	CASSLEVVTEAFF
TRBV13	TRBJ2-4	CASSPAGSLSPGNQYF
TRBV7-2	TRBJ1-1	CASRLQGHTEAFF
TRBV7-9	TRBJ2-3	CASSSNSVGDTQYF
TRBV2	TRBJ2-1	CASSEMGGSVVEQFF
TRBV29-1	TRBJ2-1	CSVEAAGQGKDEQFF
TRBV7-9	TRBJ2-3	CASSLEALSTDTQYF
TRBV6-6	TRBJ2-3	CASSYSGRTDTQYF
TRBV28	TRBJ1-2	CASSRDSLWGYTF
TRBV6-6	TRBJ2-1	CASSRQGSFEQFF
TRBV15	TRBJ2-7	CATSVTGTGNYEQYF
TRBV6-6	TRBJ1-4	CASRPDRGTEKLFF
TRBV7-9	TRBJ1-4	CASSDGAQGFETNEKLFF
TRBV7-3	TRBJ2-2	CASSFDGATGELFF
TRBV25-1	TRBJ2-1	CASSDDRDSLYNEQFF
TRBV18	TRBJ2-5	CASSPGWAQEETQYF
TRBV7-9	TRBJ1-5	CASSLAEQPQHF